The 20 T cell receptor beta chains given below trace back to one sample, sequenced in a study of blood T cell repertoires in COVID-19. Clones were read by immunoSEQ multiplex PCR, and TCRdb kept only the in-frame ones, dropping some. The sample holds approximately 340,000 clones; roughly 89% are singletons and the top ten take roughly 8.9%. Input material: peripheral blood. All receptors come from a young man with COVID-19, enrolled during active disease.

This clone occurred a few times. The chain joins TRBV6-6 to TRBJ1-3; unclear D gene. The CDR3 totals 16 residues. Germline values: CDR1 MNHNY, CDR2 SVGAGI (reference sequence). V was pared by 0 bases and J by 8 bases, with 17 bases between. The CDR3 DNA sequence: TGTGCCAGCAGTTACTCGAGGTTCCCCCCGGGGTACACCATATATTTT. It encodes CASSYSRFPPGYTIYF.

The genes are TRBV18 and TRBJ1-1; D gene ambiguous. This CDR3 is built from 15 residues. V lost 3 bases and J 1 base, leaving 12 bases between the germline ends. Germline CDR1 reads KGHSH; CDR2 reads LQKENI. The CDR3, as DNA: TGTGCCAGCTCACCCCAGGTCCTCCGGAACACTGAAGCTTTCTTT. This sequence encodes CASSPQVLRNTEAFF.

The chain is built from TRBV4-3 and TRBJ1-2, with 9 bases that match TRBD1. CDR3 length equals 17 residues. CDR1 LGHNA and CDR2 YSLEER come from the germline V gene. With 0 bases clipped from V and 8 bases from J, the junction kept 13 bases outside the gene matches. The CDR3, as DNA: TGCGCCAGCAGCCAAGAGGGACAGGGAGCCTTCTCGGAGGGCTACACCTTC. The encoded protein is CASSQEGQGAFSEGYTF.

The chain has TRBV28 and TRBJ2-7, with D possibly being TRBD2 (6 bases). The CDR3 is 14 residues long. Germline-derived CDR1 and CDR2 are MDHEN and SYDVKM. Trimming removed 7 bases from V and 1 base from J, with 14 bases in between. In DNA form, the CDR3 reads TGTGCCAGCAACGGAGTGGGACTTTCCTACGAGCAGTACTTC. It codes for CASNGVGLSYEQYF.

The chain recombines TRBV6-2 or TRBV6-3 with TRBJ2-2; 12 nucleotides align to TRBD1. This CDR3 comprises 16 residues. Germline V lookup: CDR1 MNHEY, CDR2 SVGEGT. V gave up 5 bases and J gave up 7 bases; unmatched junction bases: 8. The CDR3 region is CASSRPGQGAGGELFF. For the CDR3, the DNA is TGTGCCAGCAGTAGGCCGGGACAGGGGGCAGGCGGGGAGCTGTTTTTT.

The rearrangement links TRBV27 to TRBJ1-2, with D possibly being TRBD1 (5 bases). This CDR3 region has 13 residues. V lost 6 bases and J 3 bases, leaving 11 bases between the germline ends. Germline V lookup: CDR1 MNHEY, CDR2 SMNVEV (reference sequence). The CDR3 DNA reads TGTGCCAGCAGCTCTTCAGGGCACTATGGCTACACCTTC. Amino acids: CASSSSGHYGYTF.

The chain combines TRBV28 with TRBJ2-6; 8 bases line up with TRBD1. The CDR3 covers 17 residues. Germline V lookup: CDR1 MDHEN, CDR2 SYDVKM. The junction had 5 bases not matched to a gene; V was cut back by 4 bases and J by 0 bases. The CDR3, as DNA: TGTGCCAGCAGTTCGACAGGGGCCCACTCTGGGGCCAACGTCCTGACTTTC. It yields the protein CASSSTGAHSGANVLTF.

This chain connects TRBV5-1 to TRBJ1-5; 8 bases are a match to TRBD1. The CDR3 loop spans 15 amino acids. Germline CDR1 SGHRS, CDR2 YFSETQ. Trimming removed 5 bases from V and 6 bases from J; junction bases left unmatched: 10. CDR3: CASRLTGDGTQPQHF. For the CDR3, the DNA is TGCGCCAGCAGATTGACAGGGGATGGGACTCAGCCCCAGCATTTT.

In DNA, the CDR3 is TGCGCCAGCAGCCAAGCCAACCAACCCACAGCTAACTATGGCTACACCTTC. Translating gives CASSQANQPTANYGYTF. The chain uses TRBV4-1 and TRBJ1-2; unclear D gene. The CDR3 contains 17 residues. The germline V and J ends were trimmed by 1 base and 0 bases, with 15 bases remaining between them. Germline V gene lookup returns CDR1 MGHRA and CDR2 YSYEKL.

This chain connects TRBV2 to TRBJ2-2; D is possibly TRBD2 (7 bases). V lost 7 bases and J lost 6, with 15 bases in between. The length of the CDR3 is 14 residues. CDR1 and CDR2 from the germline V gene are SNHLY and FYNNEI. The CDR3 region is CASTKRGGAGELFF. In DNA form, the CDR3 reads TGTGCCAGCACCAAAAGAGGGGGGGCCGGGGAGCTGTTTTTT.

The chain links TRBV24-1 to TRBJ2-3, with D possibly matching TRBD1 (8 bases). Germline CDR1 reads KGHDR; CDR2 reads SFDVKD. The CDR3 runs 17 residues. The V and J ends lost 7 bases and 3 bases respectively, with 22 bases between them. CDR3 sequence reads: CATSGPDGQGLTDTQYF. CDR3 bases: TGTGCCACCAGCGGGCCCGATGGACAGGGACTAACAGATACGCAGTATTTT.

This sequence joins TRBV20-1 and TRBJ1-2; D possibly corresponds to TRBD1 (5 bases). Germline V gives CDR1 DFQATT, CDR2 SNEGSKA (reference sequence). The germline V and J ends were trimmed by 3 bases and 6 bases, with 11 bases remaining between them. The length of the CDR3 is 12 residues. In DNA form, the CDR3 reads TGCAGTGCTAGTAACGCAGGGCATGGCTACACCTTC. It codes for CSASNAGHGYTF.

The rearrangement links TRBV11-2 to TRBJ2-7, with 7 bases matching TRBD2. Trimming at V came to 4 bases and at J to 6 bases, leaving 12 bases not matched to a gene. The CDR3 spans 15 residues. Germline V CDR1 and CDR2: SGHAT, FQNNGV. CDR3 coding DNA: TGTGCCAGCAGCTCCAGAGGGCGGGGGAGGATCGAGCAGTACTTC. It translates to CASSSRGRGRIEQYF.

Comment on this clone: Other DNA sequences from this sample encode an identical CDR3 as well. V gene TRBV28 combines with J gene TRBJ2-1; D is unresolved. From germline, CDR1 is MDHEN and CDR2 SYDVKM. The CDR3 covers 14 residues. V shed 4 bases and J shed 1 base, with 8 bases lying between them. In nucleotides, the CDR3 is TGTGCCAGCAGTTCCGGCGGATCCTACAATGAGCAGTTCTTC. Its translation: CASSSGGSYNEQFF.

V gene TRBV9 combines with J gene TRBJ1-2, with TRBD1 identical over 8 bases. J lost 8 bases, V lost 4 bases, and 13 bases had no gene match. The CDR3 consists of 15 residues. Germline V CDR1 and CDR2: SGDLS, YYNGEE. The CDR3 DNA reads TGTGCCAGCAGCCTGACGACAGGGGAATTAGACGGCTACACCTTC. Protein product: CASSLTTGELDGYTF.

V gene TRBV4-3 combines with J gene TRBJ2-5; 8 bases map to TRBD1. Trimming removed 1 base from V and 5 bases from J; junction bases left unmatched: 3. The CDR3 sequence is 14 residues long. The germline V gene has CDR1 LGHNA and CDR2 YSLEER. Written as DNA, the CDR3 is TGCGCCAGCAGCCAAGGACAGGGGTTGGAGACCCAGTACTTC. Its translation is CASSQGQGLETQYF.

The chain recombines TRBV6-5 with TRBJ1-1, with 10 bases identical to TRBD1. The length of the CDR3 is 15 residues. In germline, CDR1 is MNHEY, CDR2 SVGAGI. V was pared by 4 bases and J by 3 bases, with 5 bases of the junction left unmatched. The CDR3 DNA reads TGTGCCAGCAGTTGGGGGACAGGGGATCACACTGAAGCTTTCTTT. It is translated as CASSWGTGDHTEAFF.

The rearrangement links TRBV5-5 to TRBJ2-3; D is perhaps TRBD2 (5 bases). The CDR3 spans 16 residues. Germline V gene sequence: CDR1 SGHKS, CDR2 YYEKEE (reference sequence). V dropped 5 bases and J dropped 3 bases, with 19 bases sitting between them. The chain's CDR3 is CASSHISGEGTDTQYF. The CDR3 bases are TGTGCCAGCAGTCATATCAGCGGAGAGGGAACAGATACGCAGTATTTT.

The gene calls are TRBV5-1 and TRBJ1-1; D is perhaps TRBD1 (5 bases). Trimming stripped 4 bases from V and 3 bases from J, with 7 bases between. CDR1 SGHRS and CDR2 YFSETQ come from the germline V gene. This CDR3 comprises 12 residues. CDR3 DNA: TGCGCCAGCAGCCCGGGGGACACTGAAGCTTTCTTT. Translation gives CASSPGDTEAFF.

The genes are TRBV18 and TRBJ1-1, with 7 bases fitting TRBD1. This CDR3 comprises 15 residues. Trimming at V came to 0 bases and at J to 11 bases, leaving 12 bases not matched to a gene. Germline V gene lookup returns CDR1 KGHSH and CDR2 LQKENI. The CDR3 coding sequence is TGTGCCAGCTCACCACCTTTAGGGGGCCGGGGACGGGCTTTCTTT. Protein sequence: CASSPPLGGRGRAFF.